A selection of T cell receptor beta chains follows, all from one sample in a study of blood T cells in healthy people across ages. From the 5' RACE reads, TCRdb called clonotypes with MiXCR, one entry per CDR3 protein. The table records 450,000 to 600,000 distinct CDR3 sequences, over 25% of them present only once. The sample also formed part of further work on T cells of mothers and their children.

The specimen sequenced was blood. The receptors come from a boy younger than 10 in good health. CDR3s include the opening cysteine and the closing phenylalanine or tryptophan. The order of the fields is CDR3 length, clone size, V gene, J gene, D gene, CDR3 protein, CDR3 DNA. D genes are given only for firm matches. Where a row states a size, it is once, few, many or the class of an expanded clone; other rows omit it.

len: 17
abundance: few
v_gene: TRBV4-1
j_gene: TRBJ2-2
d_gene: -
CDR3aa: CASSQEGVLDNTGELFF
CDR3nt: TGCGCCAGCAGCCAAGAGGGGGTCCTAGATAACACCGGGGAGCTGTTTTTT

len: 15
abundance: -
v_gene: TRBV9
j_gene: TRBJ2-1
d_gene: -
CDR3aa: CASSVLADTRSEQFF
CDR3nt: TGTGCCAGCAGCGTACTAGCAGACACAAGGAGTGAGCAGTTCTTC

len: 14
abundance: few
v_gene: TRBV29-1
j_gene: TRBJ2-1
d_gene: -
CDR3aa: CSVEDPGANNEQFF
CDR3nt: TGCAGCGTTGAAGATCCAGGGGCCAACAATGAGCAGTTCTTC

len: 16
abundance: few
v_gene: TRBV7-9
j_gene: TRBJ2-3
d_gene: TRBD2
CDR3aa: CASSLVVAGATDTQYF
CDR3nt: TGTGCCAGCAGCTTAGTAGTGGCGGGAGCCACAGATACGCAGTATTTT

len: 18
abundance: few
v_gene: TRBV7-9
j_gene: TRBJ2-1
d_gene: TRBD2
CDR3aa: CASSFQPRTSGRAAEQFF
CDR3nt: TGTGCCAGCAGCTTCCAACCACGGACTAGCGGGAGGGCCGCTGAGCAGTTCTTC

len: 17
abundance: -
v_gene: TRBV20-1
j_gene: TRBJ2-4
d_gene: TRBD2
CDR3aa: CSASRPSGSRAKNIQYF
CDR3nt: TGCAGTGCTAGTCGACCTAGCGGGAGTCGGGCCAAAAACATTCAGTACTTC

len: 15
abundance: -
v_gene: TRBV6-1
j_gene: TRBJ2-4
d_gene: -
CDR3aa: CASRGFPADKNIQYF
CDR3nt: TGTGCCAGCAGGGGTTTTCCAGCGGACAAAAACATTCAGTACTTC

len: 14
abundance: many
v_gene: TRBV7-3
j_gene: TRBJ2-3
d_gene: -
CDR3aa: CASSPTAGTDTQYF
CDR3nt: TGTGCCAGCAGCCCAACAGCTGGCACAGATACGCAGTATTTT

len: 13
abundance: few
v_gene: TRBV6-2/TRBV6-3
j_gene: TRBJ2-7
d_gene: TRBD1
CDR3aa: CASSSTGVHEQYF
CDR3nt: TGTGCCAGCAGTTCGACAGGGGTCCACGAGCAGTACTTC

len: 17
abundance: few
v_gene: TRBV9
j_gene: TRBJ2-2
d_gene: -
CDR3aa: CASSVMRTTTNTGELFF
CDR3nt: TGTGCCAGCAGCGTAATGAGAACAACTACGAACACCGGGGAGCTGTTTTTT

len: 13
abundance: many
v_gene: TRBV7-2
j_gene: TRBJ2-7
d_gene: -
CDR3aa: CASSSGGRYEQYF
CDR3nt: TGTGCCAGCAGCTCCGGGGGCCGCTACGAGCAGTACTTC

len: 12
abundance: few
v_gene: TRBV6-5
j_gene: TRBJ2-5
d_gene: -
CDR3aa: CASRRTQETQYF
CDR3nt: TGTGCCAGCAGGCGGACCCAAGAGACCCAGTACTTC

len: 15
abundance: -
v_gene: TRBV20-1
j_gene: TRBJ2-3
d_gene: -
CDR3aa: CSAGRPAETTDTQYF
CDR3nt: TGCAGTGCTGGCCGCCCCGCGGAGACCACAGATACGCAGTATTTT

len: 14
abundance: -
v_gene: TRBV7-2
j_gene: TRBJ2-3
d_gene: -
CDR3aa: CASSSRSYTDTQYF
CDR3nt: TGTGCCAGCAGCTCCCGGTCTTACACAGATACGCAGTATTTT

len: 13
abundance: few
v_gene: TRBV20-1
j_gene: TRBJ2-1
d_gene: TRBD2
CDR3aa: CSAWTSGRDEQFF
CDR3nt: TGCAGTGCTTGGACTAGCGGGAGAGATGAGCAGTTCTTC

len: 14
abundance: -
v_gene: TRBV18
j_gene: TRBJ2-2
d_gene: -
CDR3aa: CASSPGGSAGELFF
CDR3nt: TGTGCCAGCTCACCAGGGGGCAGCGCCGGGGAGCTGTTTTTT

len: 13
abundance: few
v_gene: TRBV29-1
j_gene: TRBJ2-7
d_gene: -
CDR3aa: CSVRSGGHYEQYF
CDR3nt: TGCAGCGTTCGGAGTGGCGGGCACTACGAGCAGTACTTC

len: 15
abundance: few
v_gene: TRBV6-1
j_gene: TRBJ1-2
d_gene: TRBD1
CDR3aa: CASRNTGGEGYGYTF
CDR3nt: TGTGCCAGCAGGAACACAGGGGGCGAGGGCTATGGCTACACCTTC

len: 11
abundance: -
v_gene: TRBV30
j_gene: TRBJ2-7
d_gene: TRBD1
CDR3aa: CALTGAYEQYF
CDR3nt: TGTGCCTTGACAGGGGCCTACGAGCAGTACTTC

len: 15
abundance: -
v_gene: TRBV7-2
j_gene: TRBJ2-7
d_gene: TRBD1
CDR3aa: CASSLGSGTDYEQYF
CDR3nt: TGTGCCAGCAGCTTAGGGTCCGGGACAGATTACGAGCAGTACTTC